Reported below is one TCR beta chain. What this receptor recognizes is not known. Base qualities were left out, and no much larger clone turns up one base away. Between the V and J ends, shortened by 2 bases and 2 bases respectively, the junction contains 13 bases. Via the germline V gene, CDR1 is SGHRS and CDR2 YFSETQ. Spanning cysteine to phenylalanine, the CDR3 consists of 15 amino acids. Only CDR3 DNA is held: 45 bases, read in frame from base 1. TCRbeta CDR3 regions were amplified from genomic DNA using the immunoSEQ Assay, a bias-controlled multiplex PCR. The original methods were these. The number of nucleated cells in each sample was estimated from the amplification of reference gene primers within the assay. Sequence reads were collapsed and filtered to measure the absolute abundance of every unique TCRbeta CDR3 rearrangement. For each sample, productive Simpson clonality was calculated as the square root of Simpson's diversity index over productive rearrangements. The table comes from immuneACCESS by way of TCRdb, which keeps in-frame sequences with V and J called. Part of the clones is missing from these tables; in studies checked, under half for an unresolved V gene and the rest for unknown reasons. The V and J calls and clone size were taken over from that table, and D and trimming were inferred from the DNA. For this sample the table gives a few hundred thousand clones, of which around nine tenths were detected only once. The leading ten clones occupy around 2% of the sample.

This record belongs to a study of blood T cell repertoires in COVID-19 (dated by TCRdb to between 2020 and 2021). Turning to the overall study: Samples from collaborators originated in the United States, Italy and Spain and spanned both the acute and convalescent phases of COVID-19. The sample metadata nearly always contained a de-identified subject ID, COVID-19 status, age in years and sex. The repertoires were made available in a free public database intended to serve as a resource for research on the immune response to SARS-CoV-2. Samples were obtained from the ongoing ImmuneRACE study (first 160 participants) and from some 1,200 subjects provided by 6 global collaborators. The prospective study material was composed of cDNA or gDNA derived from T cells, B-cell-depleted T cells, or PBMCs. The dataset comprised deeply sampled blood TCRbeta repertoires from subjects exposed to, actively infected with, or recovered from COVID-19. HLA class I and class II types, where available, came from metadata supplied by the sample provider rather than from assay-based typing. The paper's findings and limits, for the study overall: Clinical and demographic metadata were provided uncurated, with the amount varying by source and participant.

Collaborating institutions collected whole blood in K2EDTA tubes following their own protocols. Collaborator samples were shipped for TCRbeta analysis as frozen whole blood, isolated PBMCs, or DNA extracted from either sample type. In this chain, TRBV5-1 is recombined with TRBJ1-1; no D segment can be confidently identified. The sample consisted of peripheral blood. This TCR came from a man aged 50 to 59 with acute or convalescent COVID-19. The DNA is TGCGCCAGCAGCTTTGGGAGGGCGGGCAACACTGAAGCTTTCTTT. Its protein reads: CASSFGRAGNTEAFF.